This T cell receptor (beta chain) was captured in a study of T cell responses to AZD1222 COVID-19 vaccine. Regarding the study as a whole: Increases in Spike-specific TCR breadth and depth were seen after two AZD1222 doses.

The method was immunoSEQ multiplex PCR; TCRdb's version includes in-frame clones alone and lacks a portion of them. The table has roughly 77,000 clones, roughly 86% seen once. This clone was observed a single time. Its target is not known. Germline V gene lookup returns CDR1 SGDLS and CDR2 YYNGEE. This CDR3 region has 16 residues. V was trimmed by 0 bases and J by 6 bases, leaving 15 bases between them. The rearrangement links TRBV9 to TRBJ2-2; tentative D call: TRBD2 (5 bases). This sequence was found in an adult in good health. The sample consisted of peripheral blood, taken on day 0 of MenACWY control vaccination. CDR3 in amino acids: CASSVEMIGSAGELFF. Here the CDR3 DNA reads TGTGCCAGCAGCGTAGAAATGATTGGGAGTGCCGGGGAGCTGTTTTTT.